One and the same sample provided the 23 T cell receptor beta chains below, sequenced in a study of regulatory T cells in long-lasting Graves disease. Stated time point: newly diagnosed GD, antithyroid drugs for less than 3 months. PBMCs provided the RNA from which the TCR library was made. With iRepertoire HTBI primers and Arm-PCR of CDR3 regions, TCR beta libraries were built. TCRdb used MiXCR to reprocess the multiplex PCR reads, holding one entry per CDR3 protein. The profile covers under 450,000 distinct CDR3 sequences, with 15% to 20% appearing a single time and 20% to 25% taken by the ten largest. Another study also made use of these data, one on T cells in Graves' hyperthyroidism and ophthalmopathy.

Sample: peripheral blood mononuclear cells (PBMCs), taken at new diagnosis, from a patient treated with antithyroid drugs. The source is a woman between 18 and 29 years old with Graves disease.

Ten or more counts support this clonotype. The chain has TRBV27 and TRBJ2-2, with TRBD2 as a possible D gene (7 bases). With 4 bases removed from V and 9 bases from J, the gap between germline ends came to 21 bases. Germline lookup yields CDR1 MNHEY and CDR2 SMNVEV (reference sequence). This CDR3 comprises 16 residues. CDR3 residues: CASSYLSVRGGRELFF. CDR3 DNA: TGTGCCAGCAGTTACTTAAGTGTTAGGGGGGGCAGGGAGCTGTTTTTT.

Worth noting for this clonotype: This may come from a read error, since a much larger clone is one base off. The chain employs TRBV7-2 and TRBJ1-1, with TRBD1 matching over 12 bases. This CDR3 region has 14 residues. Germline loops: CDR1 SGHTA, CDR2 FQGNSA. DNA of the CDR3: TGTGCCAGCAGCCTGGGACAGGGGGCCTCTGAAGCTTCCTTT. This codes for CASSLGQGASEASF.

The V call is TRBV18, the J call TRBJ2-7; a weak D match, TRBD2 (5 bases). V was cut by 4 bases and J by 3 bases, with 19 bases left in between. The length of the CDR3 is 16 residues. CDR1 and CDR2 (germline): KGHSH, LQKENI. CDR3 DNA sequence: TGTGCCAGCTCACTGCTGGGAATGGGTGGACTCTACGAGCAGTACTTC. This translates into CASSLLGMGGLYEQYF.

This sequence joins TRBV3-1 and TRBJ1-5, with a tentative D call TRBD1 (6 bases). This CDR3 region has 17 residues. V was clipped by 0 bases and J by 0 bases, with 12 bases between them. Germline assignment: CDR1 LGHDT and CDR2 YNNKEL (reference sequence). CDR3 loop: CASSQDRPGDSNQPQHF. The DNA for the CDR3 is TGTGCCAGCAGCCAAGATCGGCCAGGGGATAGCAATCAGCCCCAGCATTTT.

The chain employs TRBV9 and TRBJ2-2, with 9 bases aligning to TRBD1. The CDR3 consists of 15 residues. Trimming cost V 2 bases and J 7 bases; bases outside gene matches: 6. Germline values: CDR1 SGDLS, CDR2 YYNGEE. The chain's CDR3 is CASSVSGQGLGELFF. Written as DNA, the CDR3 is TGTGCCAGCAGCGTGAGTGGACAGGGGCTCGGGGAGCTGTTTTTT. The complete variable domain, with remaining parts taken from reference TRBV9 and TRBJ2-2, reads DSGVTQTPKHLITATGQRVTLRCSPRSGDLSVYWYQQSLDQGLQFLIQYYNGEERAKGNILERFSAQQFPDLHSELNLSSLELGDSALYFCASSVSGQGLGELFFGEGSRLTVL.

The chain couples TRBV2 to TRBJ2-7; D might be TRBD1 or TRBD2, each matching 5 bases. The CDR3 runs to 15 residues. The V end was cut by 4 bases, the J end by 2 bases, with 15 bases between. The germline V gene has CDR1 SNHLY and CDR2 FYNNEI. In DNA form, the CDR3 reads TGTGCCAGCAGTGGGGGGACCGGGTCCGCCTACGAGCAGTACTTC. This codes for CASSGGTGSAYEQYF.

The CDR3 DNA follows: TGTGCCAGCGGGAGGACAGGTGGTTATGTCTATGGCTACACCTTC. Translated: CASGRTGGYVYGYTF. The rearrangement uses TRBV12-3 or TRBV12-4 and TRBJ1-2; 7 nucleotides match TRBD1. There are 15 residues in the CDR3. J gave up 4 bases and V 8 bases, and 13 bases lay outside the gene matches.

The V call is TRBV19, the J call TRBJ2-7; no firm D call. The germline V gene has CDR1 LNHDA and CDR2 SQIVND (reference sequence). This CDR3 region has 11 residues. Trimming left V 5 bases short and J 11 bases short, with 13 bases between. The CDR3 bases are TGTGCCAGTAGTGTGGGAACACAAAAGTACTTC. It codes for CASSVGTQKYF.

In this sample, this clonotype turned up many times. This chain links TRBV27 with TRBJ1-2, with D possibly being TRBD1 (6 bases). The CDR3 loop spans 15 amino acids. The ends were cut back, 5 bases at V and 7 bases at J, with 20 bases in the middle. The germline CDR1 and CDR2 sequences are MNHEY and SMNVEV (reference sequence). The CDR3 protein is CASSPSPWGQGGYTF. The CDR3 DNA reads TGTGCCAGCAGTCCGAGCCCATGGGGGCAGGGTGGCTACACCTTC.

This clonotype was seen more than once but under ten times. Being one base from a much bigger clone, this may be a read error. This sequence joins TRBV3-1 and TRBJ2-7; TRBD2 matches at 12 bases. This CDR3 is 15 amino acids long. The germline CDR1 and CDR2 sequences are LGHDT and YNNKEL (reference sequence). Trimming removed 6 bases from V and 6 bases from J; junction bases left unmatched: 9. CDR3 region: CASRLAGGAPGEQYF. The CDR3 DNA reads TGTGCCAGCAGGCTAGCGGGAGGGGCTCCTGGCGAGCAGTACTTC.

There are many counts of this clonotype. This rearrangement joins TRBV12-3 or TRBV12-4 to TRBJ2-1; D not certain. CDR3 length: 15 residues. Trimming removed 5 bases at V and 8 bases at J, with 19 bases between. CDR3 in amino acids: CASSGGRNFFDEQFF. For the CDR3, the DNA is TGTGCCAGCAGTGGCGGTAGGAATTTTTTCGATGAGCAGTTCTTC.

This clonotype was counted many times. CDR3 sequence reads: CASSLFQGINYGYTF. CDR3 sequence (DNA): TGTGCCAGCAGTTTATTCCAGGGGATTAACTATGGCTACACCTTC. The chain recombines TRBV28 with TRBJ1-2, with a possible D match to TRBD1 (6 bases). This CDR3 spans 15 amino acids. V was shortened by 1 base and J by 1 base, with 10 bases between the two germline ends. CDR1 and CDR2 (germline): MDHEN, SYDVKM.

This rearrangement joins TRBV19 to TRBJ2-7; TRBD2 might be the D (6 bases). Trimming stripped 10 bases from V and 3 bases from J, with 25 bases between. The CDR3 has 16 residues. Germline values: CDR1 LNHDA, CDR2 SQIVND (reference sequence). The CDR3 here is CATSRTLGGPGYEQYF. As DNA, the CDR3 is TGTGCCACCAGTCGCACCTTGGGGGGTCCCGGCTACGAGCAGTACTTC.

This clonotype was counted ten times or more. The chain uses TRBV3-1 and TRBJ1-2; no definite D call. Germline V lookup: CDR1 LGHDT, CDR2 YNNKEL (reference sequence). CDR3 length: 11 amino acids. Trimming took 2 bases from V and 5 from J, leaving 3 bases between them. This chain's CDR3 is CASSQQYGYTF. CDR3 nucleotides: TGTGCCAGCAGCCAACAGTATGGCTACACCTTC.

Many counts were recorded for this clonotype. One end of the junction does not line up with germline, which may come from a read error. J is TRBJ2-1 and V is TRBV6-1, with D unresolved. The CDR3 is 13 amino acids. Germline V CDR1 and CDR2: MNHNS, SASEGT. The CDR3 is CASREGPHNEQFF. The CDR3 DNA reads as TGTGCCAGCAGGGAAGGACCTCACAATGAGCAGTTCTTC.

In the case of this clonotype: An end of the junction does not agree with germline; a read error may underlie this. The CDR3 region has the DNA TGTGCCAGCAGTCTGGGGGCGGGGGGCCACCCAGATACGCAGTATTTT. This gives the protein CASSLGAGGHPDTQYF. The gene calls are TRBV10-3 and TRBJ2-3; 8 bases map to TRBD2. CDR1 ENHRY and CDR2 SYGVKD come from the germline V gene. CDR3 length equals 16 residues.

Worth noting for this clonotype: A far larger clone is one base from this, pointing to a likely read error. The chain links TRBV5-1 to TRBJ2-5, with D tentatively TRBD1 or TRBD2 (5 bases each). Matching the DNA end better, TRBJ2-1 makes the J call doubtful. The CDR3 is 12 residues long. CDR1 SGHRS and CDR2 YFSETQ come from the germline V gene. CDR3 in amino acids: CTSRVPGNEQFF. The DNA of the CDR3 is TGCACCAGCAGGGTGCCGGGGAATGAGCAGTTCTTC.

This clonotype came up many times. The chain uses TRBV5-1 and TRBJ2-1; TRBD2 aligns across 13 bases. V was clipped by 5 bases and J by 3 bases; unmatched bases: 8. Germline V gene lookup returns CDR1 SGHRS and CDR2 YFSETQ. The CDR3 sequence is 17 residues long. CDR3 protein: CASSASRTSGSYNEQFF. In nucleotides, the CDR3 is TGCGCCAGCAGTGCGAGTCGGACTAGCGGGAGCTACAATGAGCAGTTCTTC.

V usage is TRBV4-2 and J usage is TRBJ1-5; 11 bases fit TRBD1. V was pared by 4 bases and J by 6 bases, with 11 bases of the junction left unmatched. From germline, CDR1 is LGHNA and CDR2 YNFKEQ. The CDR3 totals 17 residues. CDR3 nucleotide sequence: TGTGCCAGCAGCCTCCTTTTCGGACAGGGGGCCCCTCAGCCCCAGCATTTT. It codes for CASSLLFGQGAPQPQHF.

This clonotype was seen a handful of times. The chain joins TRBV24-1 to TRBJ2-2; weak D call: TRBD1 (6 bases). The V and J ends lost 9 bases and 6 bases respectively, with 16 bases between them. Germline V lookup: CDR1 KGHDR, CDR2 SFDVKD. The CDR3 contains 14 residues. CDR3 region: CATGPTGLAGELFF. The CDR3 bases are TGTGCCACCGGTCCCACAGGGTTGGCCGGGGAGCTGTTTTTT.

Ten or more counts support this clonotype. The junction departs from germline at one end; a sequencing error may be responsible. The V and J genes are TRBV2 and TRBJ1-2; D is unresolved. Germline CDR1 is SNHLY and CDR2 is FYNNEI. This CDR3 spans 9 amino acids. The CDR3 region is CASRADHFW. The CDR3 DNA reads TGTGCCAGCAGGGCCGATCACTTTTGG. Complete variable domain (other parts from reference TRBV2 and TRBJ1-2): EPEVTQTPSHQVTQMGQEVILRCVPISNHLYFYWYRQILGQKVEFLVSFYNNEISEKSEIFDDQFSVERPDGSNFTLKIRSTKLEDSAMYFCASRADHFWGSGTRLTVV.

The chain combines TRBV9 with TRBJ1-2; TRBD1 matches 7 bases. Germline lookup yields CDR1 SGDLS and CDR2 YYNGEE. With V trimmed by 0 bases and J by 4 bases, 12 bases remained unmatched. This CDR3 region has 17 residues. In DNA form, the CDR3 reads TGTGCCAGCAGCGTAGACCCCTCCTTACAGGGGACCTATGGCTACACCTTC. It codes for CASSVDPSLQGTYGYTF.

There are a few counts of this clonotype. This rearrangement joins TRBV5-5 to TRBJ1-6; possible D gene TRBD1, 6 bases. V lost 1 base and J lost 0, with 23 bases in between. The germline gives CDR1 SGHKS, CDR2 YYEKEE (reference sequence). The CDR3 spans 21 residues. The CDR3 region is CASSLRARRTAASSYNSPLHF. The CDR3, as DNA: TGTGCCAGCAGCTTGCGGGCCCGCCGGACAGCCGCGAGCTCCTATAATTCACCCCTCCACTTT.